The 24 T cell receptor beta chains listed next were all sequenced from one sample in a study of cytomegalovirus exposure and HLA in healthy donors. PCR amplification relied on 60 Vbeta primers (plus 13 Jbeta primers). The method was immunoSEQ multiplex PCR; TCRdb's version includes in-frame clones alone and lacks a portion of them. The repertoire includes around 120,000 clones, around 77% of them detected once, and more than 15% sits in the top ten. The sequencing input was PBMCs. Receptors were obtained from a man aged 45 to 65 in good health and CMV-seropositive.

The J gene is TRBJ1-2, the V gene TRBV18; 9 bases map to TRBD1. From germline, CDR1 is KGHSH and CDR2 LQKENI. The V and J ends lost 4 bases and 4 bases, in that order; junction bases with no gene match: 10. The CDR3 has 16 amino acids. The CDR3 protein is CASSLGTGRIVYGYTF. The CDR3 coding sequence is TGTGCCAGCTCACTGGGGACAGGGCGGATAGTCTATGGCTACACCTTC.

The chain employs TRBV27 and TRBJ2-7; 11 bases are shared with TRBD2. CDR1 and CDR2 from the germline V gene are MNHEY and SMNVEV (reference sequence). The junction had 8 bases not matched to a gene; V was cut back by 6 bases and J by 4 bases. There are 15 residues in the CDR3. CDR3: CASRSSGRPSYEQYF. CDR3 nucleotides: TGTGCCAGCAGATCTAGCGGGAGGCCCTCGTACGAGCAGTACTTC.

The CDR3 sequence: CASRPIGREGRYEQYF. CDR3 sequence (DNA): TGTGCCAGCCGTCCAATAGGGCGGGAGGGCCGCTACGAGCAGTACTTC. V and J are TRBV11-2 and TRBJ2-7, with 9 bases fitting TRBD2. J was trimmed by 3 bases and V by 8 bases; bases with no gene match: 14. The CDR3 is 16 amino acids. Germline CDR1 and CDR2: SGHAT and FQNNGV.

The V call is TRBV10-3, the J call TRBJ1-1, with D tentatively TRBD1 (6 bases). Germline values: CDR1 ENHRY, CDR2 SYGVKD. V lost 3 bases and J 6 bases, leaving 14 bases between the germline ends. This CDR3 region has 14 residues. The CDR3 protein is CAISDSGGQAEAFF. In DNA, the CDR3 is TGTGCCATCAGTGATTCGGGGGGGCAGGCTGAAGCTTTCTTT.

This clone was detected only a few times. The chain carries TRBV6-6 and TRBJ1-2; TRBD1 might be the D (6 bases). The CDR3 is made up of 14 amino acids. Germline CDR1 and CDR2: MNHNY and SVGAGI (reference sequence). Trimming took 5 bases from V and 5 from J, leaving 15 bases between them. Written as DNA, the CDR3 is TGTGCCAGCAGTCGCCCAGGGGACCATTATGGCTACACCTTC. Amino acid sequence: CASSRPGDHYGYTF.

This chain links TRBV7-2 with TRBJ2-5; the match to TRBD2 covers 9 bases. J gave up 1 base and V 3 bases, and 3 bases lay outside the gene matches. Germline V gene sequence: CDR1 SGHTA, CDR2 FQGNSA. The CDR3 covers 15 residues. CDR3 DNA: TGTGCCAGCAGCTTCCAGCGGGGGGTCCAAGAGACCCAGTACTTC. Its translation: CASSFQRGVQETQYF.

In DNA form, the CDR3 reads TGTGCCAGTGGACAGGGACCTCTGGCTTACGAGCAGTACTTC. Amino acid sequence: CASGQGPLAYEQYF. This chain uses TRBV6-1 with TRBJ2-7, with TRBD1 matching over 8 bases. The CDR3 loop spans 14 amino acids. CDR1 and CDR2 from the germline V gene are MNHNS and SASEGT. Germline trimming cut 9 bases from V and 4 bases from J; bases unmatched to any gene: 11.

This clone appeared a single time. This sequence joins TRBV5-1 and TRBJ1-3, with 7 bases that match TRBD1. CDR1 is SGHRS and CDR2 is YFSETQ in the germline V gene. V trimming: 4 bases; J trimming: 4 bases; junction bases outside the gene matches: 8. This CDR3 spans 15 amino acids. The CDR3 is CASSAPGTAGNTIYF. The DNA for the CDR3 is TGCGCCAGCAGCGCCCCTGGGACAGCCGGAAACACCATATATTTT.

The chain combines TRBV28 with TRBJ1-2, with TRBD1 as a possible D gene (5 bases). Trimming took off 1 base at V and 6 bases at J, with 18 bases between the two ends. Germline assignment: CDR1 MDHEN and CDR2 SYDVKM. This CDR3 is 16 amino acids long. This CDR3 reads CASSLSNPGPPHGYTF. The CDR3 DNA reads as TGTGCCAGCAGTTTATCTAATCCAGGGCCGCCCCATGGCTACACCTTC.

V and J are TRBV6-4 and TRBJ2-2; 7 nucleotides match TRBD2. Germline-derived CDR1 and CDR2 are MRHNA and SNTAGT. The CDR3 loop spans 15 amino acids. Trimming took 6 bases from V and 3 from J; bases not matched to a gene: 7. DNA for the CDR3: TGTGCCAGCAGCCCGGGGAGGGTCGACACCGGGGAGCTGTTTTTT. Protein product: CASSPGRVDTGELFF.

The chain's CDR3 is CASSPLGTGLAKNIQYF. The DNA of the CDR3 is TGTGCCAGCTCACCTCTCGGGACAGGCCTAGCCAAAAACATTCAGTACTTC. The chain joins TRBV18 to TRBJ2-4, with 8 positions matching TRBD1. V was clipped by 3 bases and J by 0 bases; unmatched bases: 7. Germline CDR1 is KGHSH and CDR2 is LQKENI. This CDR3 is built from 17 residues.

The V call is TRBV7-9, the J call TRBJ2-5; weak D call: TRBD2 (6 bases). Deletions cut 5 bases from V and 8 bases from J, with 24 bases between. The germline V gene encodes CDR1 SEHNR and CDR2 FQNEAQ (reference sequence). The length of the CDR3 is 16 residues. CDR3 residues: CASSTNLADLKDTQYF. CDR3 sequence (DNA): TGTGCCAGCAGCACAAATTTAGCGGACCTCAAGGATACCCAGTACTTC.

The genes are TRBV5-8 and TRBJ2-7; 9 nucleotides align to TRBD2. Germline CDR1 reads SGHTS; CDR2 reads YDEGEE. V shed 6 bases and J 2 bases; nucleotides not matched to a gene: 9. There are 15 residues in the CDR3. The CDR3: CASTHIWTSAYEQYF. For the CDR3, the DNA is TGTGCCAGCACCCATATTTGGACTAGCGCCTACGAGCAGTACTTC.

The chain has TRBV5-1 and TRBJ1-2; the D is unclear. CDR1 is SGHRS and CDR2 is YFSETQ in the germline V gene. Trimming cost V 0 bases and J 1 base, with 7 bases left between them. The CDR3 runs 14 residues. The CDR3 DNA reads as TGCGCCAGCAGCTTGGTTGAGTTTAACTATGGCTACACCTTC. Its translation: CASSLVEFNYGYTF.

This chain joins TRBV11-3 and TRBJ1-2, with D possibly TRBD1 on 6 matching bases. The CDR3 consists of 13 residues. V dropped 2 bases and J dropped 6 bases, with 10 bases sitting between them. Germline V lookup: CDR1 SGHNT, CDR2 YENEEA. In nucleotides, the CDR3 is TGTGCCAGCAGCTTAAGGGGGAAGAATGGCTACACCTTC. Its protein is CASSLRGKNGYTF.

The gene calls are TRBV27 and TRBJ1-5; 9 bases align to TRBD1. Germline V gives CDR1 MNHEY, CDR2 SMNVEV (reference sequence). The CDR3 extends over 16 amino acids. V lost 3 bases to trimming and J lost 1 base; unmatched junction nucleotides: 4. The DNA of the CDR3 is TGTGCCAGCAGTTTGAGGGGACAGGGAAGCAATCAGCCCCAGCATTTT. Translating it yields CASSLRGQGSNQPQHF.

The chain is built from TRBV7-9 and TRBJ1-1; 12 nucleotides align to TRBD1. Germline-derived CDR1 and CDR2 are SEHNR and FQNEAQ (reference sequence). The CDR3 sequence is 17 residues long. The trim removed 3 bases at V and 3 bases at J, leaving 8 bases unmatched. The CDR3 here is CASSLGTGGVGDTEAFF. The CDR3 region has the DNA TGTGCCAGCAGCTTGGGGACAGGGGGCGTGGGGGACACTGAAGCTTTCTTT.

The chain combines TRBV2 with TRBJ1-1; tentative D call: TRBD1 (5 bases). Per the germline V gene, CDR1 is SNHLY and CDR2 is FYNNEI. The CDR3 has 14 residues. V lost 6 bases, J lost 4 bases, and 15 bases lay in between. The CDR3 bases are TGTGCCAGCAGCCGTGACAGTGGGTCCACTGAAGCTTTCTTT. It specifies CASSRDSGSTEAFF.

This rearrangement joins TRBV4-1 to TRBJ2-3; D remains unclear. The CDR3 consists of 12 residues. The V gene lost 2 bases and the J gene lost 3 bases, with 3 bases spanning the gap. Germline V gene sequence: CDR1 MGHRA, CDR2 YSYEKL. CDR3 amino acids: CASSQLTDTQYF. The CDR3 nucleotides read TGCGCCAGCAGCCAACTAACAGATACGCAGTATTTT.

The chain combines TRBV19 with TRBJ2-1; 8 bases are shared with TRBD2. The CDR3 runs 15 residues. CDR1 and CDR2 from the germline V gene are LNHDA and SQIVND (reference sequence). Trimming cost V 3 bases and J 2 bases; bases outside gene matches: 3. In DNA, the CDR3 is TGTGCCAGTAGTATCCGGGGGGGCACCTACAATGAGCAGTTCTTC. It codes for CASSIRGGTYNEQFF.

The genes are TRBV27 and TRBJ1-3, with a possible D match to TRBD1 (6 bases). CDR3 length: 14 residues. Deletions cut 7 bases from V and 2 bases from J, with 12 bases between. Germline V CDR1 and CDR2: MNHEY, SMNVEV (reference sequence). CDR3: CASIHRVPGNTIYF. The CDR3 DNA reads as TGTGCCAGCATCCACAGGGTCCCTGGAAACACCATATATTTT.

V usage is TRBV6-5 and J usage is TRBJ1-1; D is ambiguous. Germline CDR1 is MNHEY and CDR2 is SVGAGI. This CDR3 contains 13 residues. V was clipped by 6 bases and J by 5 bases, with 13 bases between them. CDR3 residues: CASRDGFGTEAFF. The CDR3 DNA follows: TGTGCCAGCAGAGACGGGTTTGGTACTGAAGCTTTCTTT.

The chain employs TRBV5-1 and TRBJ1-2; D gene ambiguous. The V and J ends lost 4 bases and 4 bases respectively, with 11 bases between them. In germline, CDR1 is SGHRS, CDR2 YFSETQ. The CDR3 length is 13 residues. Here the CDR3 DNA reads TGCGCCAGCAGCCCGGAGGGAACCTATGGCTACACCTTC. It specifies CASSPEGTYGYTF. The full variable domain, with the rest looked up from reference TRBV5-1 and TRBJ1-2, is KAGVTQTPRYLIKTRGQQVTLSCSPISGHRSVSWYQQTPGQGLQFLFEYFSETQRNKGNFPGRFSGRQFSNSRSEMNVSTLELGDSALYLCASSPEGTYGYTFGSGTRLTVV.

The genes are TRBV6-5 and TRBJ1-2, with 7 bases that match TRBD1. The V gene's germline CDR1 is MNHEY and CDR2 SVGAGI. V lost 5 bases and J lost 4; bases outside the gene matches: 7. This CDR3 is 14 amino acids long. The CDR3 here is CASSPDRRSYGYTF. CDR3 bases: TGTGCCAGCAGTCCGGACAGGCGCTCCTATGGCTACACCTTC.